Following are 22 T cell receptor beta chains from one sample sequenced in a study of spatial heterogeneity in lung cancer. Using its own MiXCR run on the 5' RACE reads, TCRdb lists one record per CDR3 protein. The sample lists 13,000 or so distinct CDR3 sequences, around 4% seen once, with around 45% in the top ten. Time point described: sample taken at primary tumor resection. This sample comprised PBMCs, obtained at surgery. The receptors derive from a male donor with early-stage non-small cell lung cancer.

This clonotype has only a few counts. A much larger clone lies one base from this, so it may be a read error. This sequence joins TRBV11-2 and TRBJ2-1; 11 bases line up with TRBD2. Trimming took 6 bases from V and 10 from J; bases not matched to a gene: 11. This CDR3 has 15 residues. The germline gives CDR1 SGHAT, CDR2 FQNNGV. CDR3 bases: TGTGCCAGCAGTTCCAGGACTAGCGGGTTCGGCGAGCAGTTCTTC. Its translation is CASSSRTSGFGEQFF.

This clonotype was seen many times. The chain is built from TRBV27 and TRBJ1-6; 11 bases agree with TRBD1. CDR1 is MNHEY and CDR2 is SMNVEV in the germline V gene (reference sequence). V shed 5 bases, J shed 6 bases, and the junction held 3 bases outside the gene matches. CDR3 length: 15 amino acids. The CDR3 reads CASSPGTGGNSPLHF. The CDR3 DNA reads as TGTGCCAGCAGTCCCGGGACAGGGGGTAATTCACCCCTCCACTTT.

The CDR3 protein is CARRGGFRHNEQFF. The CDR3 DNA is TGTGCCAGGAGAGGGGGGTTTAGGCACAATGAGCAGTTCTTC. V is TRBV12-3 or TRBV12-4 and J is TRBJ2-1; D may match TRBD1 or TRBD2 (6 bases each). The CDR3 covers 14 residues. Trimming took 9 bases from V and 5 from J, leaving 17 bases between them.

This clonotype has a count of ten or more. V is TRBV7-2 and J is TRBJ1-1; weak D call: TRBD1 (5 bases). Trimming took 3 bases from V and 5 from J, leaving 13 bases between them. Looked up from germline, CDR1 is SGHTA and CDR2 is FQGNSA. This CDR3 comprises 14 residues. The CDR3 loop reads CASSFREMLTEAFF. For the CDR3, the DNA is TGTGCCAGCAGCTTCAGGGAGATGTTAACTGAAGCTTTCTTT.

This clonotype occurred a few times. The chain is built from TRBV7-9 and TRBJ1-6; 7 bases align to TRBD1. The junction had 9 bases not matched to a gene; V was cut back by 4 bases and J by 0 bases. The germline CDR1 and CDR2 sequences are SEHNR and FQNEAQ (reference sequence). CDR3 length: 18 residues. Here the CDR3 DNA reads TGTGCCAGCAGCTACACAGGGGCATGGAGCTCCTATAATTCACCCCTCCACTTT. Encoded protein: CASSYTGAWSSYNSPLHF.

This chain joins TRBV2 and TRBJ1-4; no clear D gene. V gave up 10 bases and J gave up 4 bases, with 13 bases separating them. CDR3 size: 13 residues. Per germline, CDR1 SNHLY and CDR2 FYNNEI. DNA for the CDR3: TGTGCCACCTCGGGCAGCTTTAATGAAAAACTGTTTTTT. This encodes CATSGSFNEKLFF.

This clonotype was counted at least ten times. The chain recombines TRBV28 with TRBJ2-3; D gene ambiguous. The CDR3 sequence is 16 residues long. Germline assignment: CDR1 MDHEN and CDR2 SYDVKM. Between the trimmed V and J ends, which lost 6 bases and 1 base, there was a span of 17 bases. CDR3 DNA sequence: TGTGCCAGCAGCCCCCGGTCGAGTCGCGGCACAGATACGCAGTATTTT. This gives the protein CASSPRSSRGTDTQYF.

The table lists this clonotype with many counts. The gene calls are TRBV21-1 and TRBJ2-7. TRBV21-1 is recorded as a pseudogene. This CDR3 is 11 amino acids long. CDR3 DNA sequence: TGTGCCAGCAGCCAAACCTACGAGCAGTACTTC. This codes for CASSQTYEQYF.

This clonotype has a count of ten or more. The V and J genes are TRBV18 and TRBJ2-6; the D is unclear. V gave up 2 bases and J gave up 1 base, with 6 bases separating them. CDR1 and CDR2 (germline): KGHSH, LQKENI. This CDR3 contains 15 residues. Here the CDR3 reads CASSPEFSGANVLTF. The CDR3 DNA follows: TGTGCCAGCTCACCAGAGTTTTCTGGGGCCAACGTCCTGACTTTC.

This clonotype occurred many times. The V call is TRBV5-6, the J call TRBJ2-3; 7 nucleotides match TRBD1. V shed 0 bases and J 6 bases; nucleotides not matched to a gene: 4. The germline V gene has CDR1 SGHDT and CDR2 YYEEEE. This CDR3 has 14 amino acids. This chain's CDR3 is CASSLGQGPDTQYF. The CDR3 nucleotides are TGTGCCAGCAGCTTGGGACAGGGCCCGGATACGCAGTATTTT.

This chain links TRBV20-1 with TRBJ2-2; TRBD2 aligns across 9 bases. After removal of 5 bases from V and 3 bases from J, the junction contained 13 bases not matched to a gene. Germline V gene lookup returns CDR1 DFQATT and CDR2 SNEGSKA (reference sequence). The CDR3 length is 17 residues. The CDR3, as DNA: TGCAGTGCTCAGTCGGGGCTAGCGGGAACCCACACCGGGGAGCTGTTTTTT. As protein: CSAQSGLAGTHTGELFF.

This clonotype turned up a few times. The chain carries TRBV10-3 and TRBJ2-7, with 8 bases lining up with TRBD2. J was trimmed by 2 bases and V by 7 bases; bases with no gene match: 7. Germline V lookup: CDR1 ENHRY, CDR2 SYGVKD. CDR3 length: 14 amino acids. The DNA of the CDR3 is TGTGCCATCAAAGTGACTAGCGACACCTACGAGCAGTACTTC. Translated, it gives CAIKVTSDTYEQYF.

The sample holds many counts of this clonotype. The chain recombines TRBV27 with TRBJ2-7; 11 positions match TRBD1. Unmatched junction bases numbered 4, after V lost 4 bases and J lost 5 bases. This CDR3 comprises 14 residues. From germline, CDR1 is MNHEY and CDR2 SMNVEV (reference sequence). The CDR3: CASSSGTGGHEQYF. The CDR3 DNA reads TGTGCCAGCAGTTCCGGGACAGGGGGGCACGAGCAGTACTTC.

This clonotype was counted at least ten times. The rearrangement uses TRBV28 and TRBJ1-2, with D hard to call. CDR3 length: 14 residues. V was pared by 6 bases and J by 4 bases, with 15 bases between. Germline loops: CDR1 MDHEN, CDR2 SYDVKM. The CDR3 DNA is TGTGCCAGCAGCGACATACCACTGGGCTATGGCTACACCTTC. It translates to CASSDIPLGYGYTF.

This clonotype occurred many times. The chain is built from TRBV15 and TRBJ2-5; the D gene could be TRBD1 or TRBD2 (6 bases each). Germline V CDR1 and CDR2: LNHNV, YYDKDF (reference sequence). The V and J ends lost 1 base and 5 bases respectively, with 14 bases between them. The CDR3 consists of 15 residues. The CDR3 nucleotides are TGTGCCACCAGCAGAGCGGAGGGGGAGATCGAGACCCAGTACTTC. Amino acid sequence: CATSRAEGEIETQYF.

This clonotype showed up many times. The rearrangement uses TRBV4-2 and TRBJ2-7; 7 bases match TRBD2. The CDR3 consists of 14 residues. The V gene end was trimmed by 0 bases and the J gene end by 7 bases; junction bases not matched to a gene: 6. Per the germline V gene, CDR1 is LGHNA and CDR2 is YNFKEQ. CDR3 in amino acids: CASSQDRWTREQYF. The CDR3 DNA is TGTGCCAGCAGCCAAGATCGTTGGACTAGGGAGCAGTACTTC.

This clonotype has just a few counts. The chain links TRBV5-4 to TRBJ2-5; 8 bases are a match to TRBD2. V was clipped by 0 bases and J by 4 bases; unmatched bases: 8. Germline assignment: CDR1 SGHNT and CDR2 YYREEE (reference sequence). The CDR3 length is 16 residues. The chain's CDR3 is CASSLDGSGAGETQYF. CDR3 sequence (DNA): TGTGCCAGCAGCTTGGACGGTAGCGGGGCCGGAGAGACCCAGTACTTC.

The sample holds many counts of this clonotype. The chain employs TRBV7-3 and TRBJ1-1; the D gene is possibly TRBD1 (5 bases). Germline CDR1 SGHTA, CDR2 FQGTGA. This CDR3 is 13 amino acids long. The V gene lost 5 bases and the J gene lost 10 bases, with 17 bases spanning the gap. CDR3 amino acids: CASSPTVQGSAFF. The CDR3 nucleotides read TGTGCCAGCAGCCCGACGGTGCAGGGCTCAGCTTTCTTT.

This rearrangement joins TRBV6-6 to TRBJ1-5, with D unclear. The V gene lost 10 bases and the J gene lost 3 bases, with 13 bases spanning the gap. The CDR3 consists of 13 residues. Germline CDR1 is MNHNY and CDR2 is SVGAGI (reference sequence). The CDR3 sequence: CAIADTDNQPQHF. CDR3 DNA: TGTGCCATTGCCGATACCGACAATCAGCCCCAGCATTTT.

By sample fraction, this clonotype is medium-sized. The chain is built from TRBV28 and TRBJ2-5, with 8 bases identical to TRBD2. CDR3 size: 16 residues. Germline V CDR1 and CDR2: MDHEN, SYDVKM. Germline trimming cut 6 bases from V and 7 bases from J; bases unmatched to any gene: 16. The DNA of the CDR3 is TGTGCCAGCAGAACGGCCGGGGCTAGCGGGTTCGGGACCCAGTACTTC. Its translation is CASRTAGASGFGTQYF.

This clonotype was picked up many times. The genes are TRBV20-1 and TRBJ2-2; 8 nucleotides agree with TRBD2. Per germline, CDR1 DFQATT and CDR2 SNEGSKA (reference sequence). The CDR3 is 15 residues long. After removal of 3 bases from V and 6 bases from J, the junction contained 9 bases not matched to a gene. As DNA, the CDR3 is TGCAGTGCTAGTGCCAGCGGGAGCGTTGCCGGGGAGCTGTTTTTT. Its protein is CSASASGSVAGELFF.

This clonotype came up many times. V gene TRBV25-1 combines with J gene TRBJ1-2, with 9 bases fitting TRBD1. Germline values: CDR1 MGHDK, CDR2 SYGVNS. There are 15 residues in the CDR3. V shed 4 bases, J shed 6 bases, and the junction held 9 bases outside the gene matches. The CDR3 DNA is TGTGCCAGCAGTGGATGGGACAGGGTGAGCCATGGCTACACCTTC. Its protein product is CASSGWDRVSHGYTF.